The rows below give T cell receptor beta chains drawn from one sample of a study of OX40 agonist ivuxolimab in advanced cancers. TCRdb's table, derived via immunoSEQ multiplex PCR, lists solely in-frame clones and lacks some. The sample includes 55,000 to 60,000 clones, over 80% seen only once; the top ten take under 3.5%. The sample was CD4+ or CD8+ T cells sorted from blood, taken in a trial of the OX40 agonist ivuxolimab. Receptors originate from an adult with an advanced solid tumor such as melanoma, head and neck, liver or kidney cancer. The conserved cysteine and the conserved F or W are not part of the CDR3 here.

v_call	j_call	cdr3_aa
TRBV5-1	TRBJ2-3	ASSLSYTDTQY
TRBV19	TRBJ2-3	ASAGSTDTQY
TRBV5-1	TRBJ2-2	ASWFGTGGTGELF
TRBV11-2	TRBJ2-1	ASSLSGPYNEQF
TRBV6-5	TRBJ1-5	ASSTGQNQPQH
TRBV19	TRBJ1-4	ASSITGVEGEKLF
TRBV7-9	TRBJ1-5	ASSGRESQPQH
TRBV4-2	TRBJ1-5	ASSQGQDSNQPQH
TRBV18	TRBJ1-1	ASSPRYGEGKGTEAF
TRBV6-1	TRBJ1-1	ASRTEGDRRAGAF
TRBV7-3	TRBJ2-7	ASSLMPGQGAGEQY
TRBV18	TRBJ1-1	ASFPTNGLEAF
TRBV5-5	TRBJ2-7	ASSPWHSYEQY
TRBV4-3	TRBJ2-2	ASSQDPGTLSTGELF
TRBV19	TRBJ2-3	ASSILSVGTDTQY
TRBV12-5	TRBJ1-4	ASGNLGGPTSNEKLF
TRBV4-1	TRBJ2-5	ASSHARDRGQTQY
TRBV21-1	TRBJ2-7	ASSRSPRGQGDEGQY
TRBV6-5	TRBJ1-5	ASSYSSGTDQPQH
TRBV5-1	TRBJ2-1	ASSLDGPRGQF
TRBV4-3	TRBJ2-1	ASGRGSSYNEQF
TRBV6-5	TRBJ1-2	ASSLDVGGYT
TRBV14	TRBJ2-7	ASSQATDGRIYEQY
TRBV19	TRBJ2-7	ASSSSYEQY
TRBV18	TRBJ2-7	ASSPPYGSYEQY
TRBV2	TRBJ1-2	ASRAIGGTGDRGYT
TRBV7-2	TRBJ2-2	ASAAGPETPGELF
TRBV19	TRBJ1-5	ASIPPGQPDQPQH